This T cell receptor beta chain emerged from a study of CD8 T cells in ankylosing spondylitis. Overall study results and limits: There was reportedly significant enrichment of clones that were disease-linked in matched ankylosing spondylitis synovial fluid. Clones linked to the disease showed a CD8+ phenotype. They occurred at relatively low frequencies in peripheral blood.

TCRdb re-analysed the 5' RACE reads in MiXCR, keeping a single row per CDR3 protein. The data show 200,000 to 300,000 distinct CDR3 sequences, more than 25% seen once. Concerning this clonotype itself: Its antigen is as yet unknown.

This CDR3 comprises 16 residues. Germline CDR1 SGHDT, CDR2 YYEEEE. V lost 1 base to trimming and J lost 2 bases, with 14 bases between them. Sequencing input: blood, either unsorted or a sorted T cell fraction (not recorded which). The chain couples TRBV5-6 to TRBJ2-3, with D uncertain. This TCR was sampled from a male donor with ankylosing spondylitis or in good health (not recorded which). DNA of the CDR3: TGTGCCAGCAGCTTGTGGGATACCATTTACACAGATACGCAGTATTTT. Its protein is CASSLWDTIYTDTQYF.